This TCR beta chain was recorded in a study of blood T cell repertoires in COVID-19. On the study more broadly: Spain, Italy and the United States supplied samples that represented acute and convalescent COVID-19. PBMCs, B-cell-depleted T cells, or T cells were the source of the cDNA or gDNA that made up the material.

Source study methods: Researchers report that nucleated cell counts were estimated from reference gene primer amplification. The data were produced by immunoSEQ multiplex PCR, yet TCRdb's version contains in-frame clones alone and is incomplete. Clone size and the V and J calls come from that table; the DNA yielded D and trimming. In the table there are roughly 180,000 clones, around 81% of which are singletons. This clone was seen a few times. This CDR3 comprises 13 residues. V lost 7 bases and J lost 5, with 15 bases in between. The germline gives CDR1 SQVTM, CDR2 ANQGSEA. This sequence originates from a middle-aged woman with COVID-19, enrolled during active disease. The chain couples TRBV29-1 to TRBJ2-1, with a tentative D call TRBD2 (5 bases). The sample comprised peripheral blood. The CDR3 region is CSEASSRDNEQFF. The DNA of the CDR3 is TGCAGCGAAGCCTCTAGCCGGGACAATGAGCAGTTCTTC.